This is a list of T cell receptor beta chains from one sample in a study of regulatory T cells in long-lasting Graves disease. TCRdb fed the multiplex PCR reads into MiXCR, producing one record per CDR3 protein. Of approximately 470,000 distinct CDR3 sequences detected, around 21% appear once; the ten largest clones hold 7.8%. Source: peripheral blood mononuclear cells (PBMCs), taken when the disease was refractory, from a patient treated with antithyroid drugs. Receptor source: a female donor with Graves disease. Both conserved end residues are part of each CDR3. D genes are given only for firm matches. Clone size is given for some rows only: seen once, a few or many times, or a class if the clone is expanded.

>TRBD2|few|TRBJ2-7|TRBV4-1
TGCGCCAGCAGCCAGGCTAGCGGGGTTTCCTACGAGCAGTACTTC
CASSQASGVSYEQYF
>NA|many|TRBJ1-1|TRBV6-1
TGTGCCAGCAGTCATCAACAGGGTCGTCCGACTGAAGCTTTCTTT
CASSHQQGRPTEAFF
>NA|few|TRBJ2-7|TRBV7-9
TGTGCCAGCAGCCGTCCGGGACGGAGCTACGAGCAGTACTTC
CASSRPGRSYEQYF
>TRBD2|many|TRBJ2-5|TRBV30
TGTGCCTGGAGTGTTCGACTAGCGGGAATACGGCAAGAGACCCAGTACTTC
CAWSVRLAGIRQETQYF
>NA|NA|TRBJ1-1|TRBV12-3/TRBV12-4
TGTGCCAGCAGTTTAAAAAGATACACTGAAGCTTTCTTT
CASSLKRYTEAFF
>TRBD1|many|TRBJ1-5|TRBV6-1
TGTGCCAGCAGTCAAGGGGACAGGGCTATCGGTCAGCCCCAGCATTTT
CASSQGDRAIGQPQHF
>NA|many|TRBJ1-4|TRBV29-1
TGCAGCGTTGAAGATGGGGGGCCTAGACGGAAACTGTTTTTT
CSVEDGGPRRKLFF
>NA|many|TRBJ2-7|TRBV30
TGTGCCGGCGGTCCGGAGACACACTCCTACGAGCAGTACTTC
CAGGPETHSYEQYF
>NA|many|TRBJ1-1|TRBV18
TGTGCCAGCTCACCTCTTGACCGGAACACTGAAGCTTTCTTT
CASSPLDRNTEAFF
>NA|many|TRBJ2-7|TRBV20-1
TGCAGTGCGGAGGACCGGAGGAGCAACGAGCAGTACTTC
CSAEDRRSNEQYF
>NA|few|TRBJ2-6|TRBV20-1
TGCAGTGCTAGAGCTCCACCCGCCGGGGCCAACGTCCTGACTTTC
CSARAPPAGANVLTF
>NA|NA|TRBJ2-5|TRBV6-2/TRBV6-3
TGTGCCAGCAGTTACCCCATTTTAATCCAAGAGACCCAGTACTTC
CASSYPILIQETQYF
>TRBD1|many|TRBJ2-4|TRBV28
TGTGCCAGCAGTTGGACAGGGGGCGATGCCAAAAACATTCAGTACTTC
CASSWTGGDAKNIQYF
>TRBD2|many|TRBJ2-7|TRBV6-1
TGTGCCAGCAGTGGCCTGACTAGCGGGAGGGGAATTGGGGAGCAGTACTTC
CASSGLTSGRGIGEQYF
>NA|few|TRBJ1-2|TRBV18
TGTGCCAGCTCACCACAGGGACAAGGCTACACCTTC
CASSPQGQGYTF
>NA|many|TRBJ1-6|TRBV11-2
TGTGCCAGCAGCCCGATCGGGGCATATAATTCACCCCTCCACTTT
CASSPIGAYNSPLHF
>NA|few|TRBJ1-6|TRBV5-4
TGTGCCAGCAGCCTCGATAGGACGATTAATTCACCCCTCCACTTT
CASSLDRTINSPLHF
>TRBD1|NA|TRBJ2-7|TRBV28
TGTGCCAGCAGTCTCCGGGACAGGGGCTACTACGAGCAGTACTTC
CASSLRDRGYYEQYF
>NA|many|TRBJ1-2|TRBV12-3/TRBV12-4
TGTGCCAGCAGTTCCCTCAGCCCCGTGGCGGCCTCAGCTAACTATGGCTACACCTTC
CASSSLSPVAASANYGYTF
>NA|NA|TRBJ1-2|TRBV20-1
TGCAGTACTAGAAGGGGAGGGAGCCCCTATGGCTACACCTTC
CSTRRGGSPYGYTF
>NA|many|TRBJ1-2|TRBV28
TGTGCCAGCAGTGGGCTGGTTCGGGGCTACACCTTC
CASSGLVRGYTF
>NA|NA|TRBJ2-7|TRBV6-5
TGTGCCAGCAGTTCGCCCTCGGGAGCAGAAGAGCAGTACTTC
CASSSPSGAEEQYF
>NA|many|TRBJ2-5|TRBV2
TGTGCCAGCAGTGAAGGAAGGAGTTTCGGAGAGACCCAGTACTTC
CASSEGRSFGETQYF
>NA|few|TRBJ1-1|TRBV6-2/TRBV6-3
TGTGCCAGCAGTGACCGTTTCGGCACTGAAGCTTTCTTT
CASSDRFGTEAFF
>NA|many|TRBJ1-2|TRBV30
TGTGCCTGGAGACGGGGCTATGGCTACACCTTC
CAWRRGYGYTF
>NA|NA|TRBJ1-1|TRBV24-1
TGTGCCACCAGTGTAGGGGTTGGGACTGAAGCTTTCTTT
CATSVGVGTEAFF
>TRBD2|few|TRBJ2-5|TRBV5-4
TGTGCCAGCAGCTCCGGGACTAACCAAGAGACCCAGTACTTC
CASSSGTNQETQYF
>TRBD1|few|TRBJ2-2|TRBV6-1
TGTGCCAGCAGCCCCGGGACAGTGAACACCGGGGAGCTGTTTTTT
CASSPGTVNTGELFF
>TRBD1|many|TRBJ2-5|TRBV20-1
TGCAGTGCACCGGACAGGGCGGGCCAAGAGACCCAGTACTTC
CSAPDRAGQETQYF
>NA|NA|TRBJ1-4|TRBV19
TGTGCCAGTAGTATGAACGGACATAATGAAAAACTGTTTTTT
CASSMNGHNEKLFF
>TRBD1|many|TRBJ2-4|TRBV2
TGTGCCAGCAGTGAAGAAGACAGGGGAATAGCCAAAAACATTCAGTACTTC
CASSEEDRGIAKNIQYF
>NA|few|TRBJ2-7|TRBV29-1
TGCAGCGTGCTAAATCGTCATGGCCGGGACCGACCCTACGAGCAGTACTTC
CSVLNRHGRDRPYEQYF
>NA|many|TRBJ1-1|TRBV11-2
TGTGCCAGCAGCGAGGGAATGAACACTGAAGCTTTCTTT
CASSEGMNTEAFF
>NA|once|TRBJ2-3|TRBV6-1
TGTGCCAGCAGTGAAATGGGGGCCTACACAGATACGCAGTATTTT
CASSEMGAYTDTQYF
>NA|many|TRBJ1-5|TRBV6-1
TGTGCCAGCACTCTCCCCCAGGGCGGTCAGCCCCAGCATTTT
CASTLPQGGQPQHF
>NA|many|TRBJ1-2|TRBV6-5
TGTGCCAGCAGTTACCACCAACCAGACAGGAGTAGTGGCTACACCTTC
CASSYHQPDRSSGYTF
>TRBD2|many|TRBJ2-7|TRBV29-1
TGCAGCGTTGAAGATTCCAGCGGGGGACTAATGGGCTACGAGCAGTACTTC
CSVEDSSGGLMGYEQYF
>TRBD1|many|TRBJ1-5|TRBV19
TGTGCCAGTAGTATAGGCTTCGGGGACAGTAGCAATCAGCCCCAGCATTTT
CASSIGFGDSSNQPQHF
>NA|NA|TRBJ2-1|TRBV30
TGTGCCTGGAGCGAGGGGGGGTCTCCGAATGAGCAGTTCTTC
CAWSEGGSPNEQFF